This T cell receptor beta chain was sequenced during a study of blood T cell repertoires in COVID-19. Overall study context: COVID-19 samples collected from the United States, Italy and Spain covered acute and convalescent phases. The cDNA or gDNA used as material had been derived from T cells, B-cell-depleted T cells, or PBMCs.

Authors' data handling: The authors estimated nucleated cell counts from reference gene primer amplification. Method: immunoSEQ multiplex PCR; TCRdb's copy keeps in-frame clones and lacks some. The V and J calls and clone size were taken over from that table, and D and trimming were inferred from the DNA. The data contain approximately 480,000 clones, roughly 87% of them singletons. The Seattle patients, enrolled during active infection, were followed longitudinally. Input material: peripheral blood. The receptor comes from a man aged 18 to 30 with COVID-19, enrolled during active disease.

Here the CDR3 reads CASSGLSDGPLNSPLHF. DNA for the CDR3: TGTGCCAGCAGCGGACTGAGTGACGGACCTTTAAATTCACCCCTCCACTTT. The chain has TRBV11-2 and TRBJ1-6; D uncertain. Germline values: CDR1 SGHAT, CDR2 FQNNGV. Trimming cost V 5 bases and J 7 bases, with 21 bases left between them. The CDR3 length is 17 residues. The whole variable domain, filled in from reference TRBV11-2 and TRBJ1-6, reads EAGVAQSPRYKIIEKRQSVAFWCNPISGHATLYWYQQILGQGPKLLIQFQNNGVVDDSQLPKDRFSAERLKGVDSTLKIQPAKLEDSAVYLCASSGLSDGPLNSPLHFGNGTRLTVT.